A selection of T cell receptor beta chains follows, all from one sample in a study of CD8 T cells in ankylosing spondylitis. TCRdb re-called the 5' RACE reads through MiXCR, storing one row per CDR3 protein. The data hold more than 150,000 distinct CDR3 sequences, with 9.5% to 13% observed a single time. Sequencing was done on a sample of blood, either unsorted or a sorted T cell fraction (not recorded which). The receptors come from a male donor with ankylosing spondylitis or in good health (not recorded which). Both conserved end residues are part of each CDR3. The D gene is left open where the match is weak. Expanded clones get a size class; other rows say once, few or many, or leave the size out.

clone size	J gene	D gene	V gene	CDR3 DNA	CDR3 protein
few	TRBJ2-2	TRBD2	TRBV6-5	TGTGCCAGCAGTTACCGACTCAAGGGAGGGCCTACCGGGGAGCTGTTTTTT	CASSYRLKGGPTGELFF
many	TRBJ2-7	NA	TRBV15	TGTGCCACCAGCAGAGATCGGGCCTCCTACGAGCAGTACTTC	CATSRDRASYEQYF
few	TRBJ2-7	NA	TRBV6-1	TGTGCCAGCAGTCGATATATACAGGGCTCCTACGAGCAGTACTTC	CASSRYIQGSYEQYF
few	TRBJ2-2	TRBD1	TRBV29-1	TGCAGCGTTGGACAGGGGAATGCCGGGGAGCTGTTTTTT	CSVGQGNAGELFF
NA	TRBJ2-7	NA	TRBV3-1	TGTGCCAGCAGCCAAGATTGGAGGTTGCGTGGGCAGTACTTC	CASSQDWRLRGQYF
few	TRBJ1-4	NA	TRBV12-3/TRBV12-4	TGTGCCAGCAGTTCCAGTCAGAATTTAGGCGAAAAACTGTTTTTT	CASSSSQNLGEKLFF
many	TRBJ2-5	TRBD2	TRBV3-1	TGTGCCAGCAGCCAAGTCCTAGCGGAAGAGACCCAGTACTTC	CASSQVLAEETQYF
many	TRBJ2-1	NA	TRBV4-1	TGCGCCAGCAGCCCCGGGACTTGGAATGAGCAGTTCTTC	CASSPGTWNEQFF
many	TRBJ1-1	NA	TRBV5-1	TGCGCCAGCAGCTCTTACGGGGGGACTGAAGCTTTCTTT	CASSSYGGTEAFF
many	TRBJ2-2	NA	TRBV25-1	TGTGCCAGCAGTGCAACTAGAGCCGGGGAGCTGTTTTTT	CASSATRAGELFF
many	TRBJ2-5	NA	TRBV29-1	TGCAGCGTCACAGAACAAGAGACCCAGTACTTC	CSVTEQETQYF
few	TRBJ2-2	TRBD2	TRBV7-2	TGTGCCAGCAGCTTTCGGACTAGCGGGACCGGGGAGCTGTTTTTT	CASSFRTSGTGELFF
many	TRBJ2-1	TRBD2	TRBV20-1	TGCAGTTTGTTAGCGGGAGGGGGGAGGTTGAGAGAGCAGTTCTTC	CSLLAGGGRLREQFF
NA	TRBJ1-5	TRBD1	TRBV19	TGTGCCAGTAGTACGACAGGGGGAAGCAATCAGCCCCAGCATTTT	CASSTTGGSNQPQHF
NA	TRBJ2-5	NA	TRBV18	TGTGCCAGCTCCCGGAGCCAAGAGACCCAGTACTTC	CASSRSQETQYF
many	TRBJ2-7	NA	TRBV5-1	TGCGCCAGCAGCTTGGATCTGAACGAGCAGTACTTC	CASSLDLNEQYF
few	TRBJ2-7	TRBD1	TRBV5-1	TGCGCCAGCAGCTACGGACAGGGATCCAGGACGTTCTACGAGCAGTACTTC	CASSYGQGSRTFYEQYF
many	TRBJ2-1	TRBD2	TRBV20-1	TGCAGTGCGTATAGCGGGTACGACAATGAGCAGTTCTTC	CSAYSGYDNEQFF
many	TRBJ1-6	TRBD1	TRBV12-3/TRBV12-4	TGTGCCAGCAGTTTACAGGGGGGGCATTCACCCCTCCACTTT	CASSLQGGHSPLHF
many	TRBJ2-3	NA	TRBV20-1	TGCAGTGCTAGATCGTCTGGCGTTAGCACAGATACGCAGTATTTT	CSARSSGVSTDTQYF
NA	TRBJ2-7	NA	TRBV12-2	TGTGCAAGTCGCCCGCTAAGCCCCTACGAGCAGTACTTC	CASRPLSPYEQYF
NA	TRBJ1-5	NA	TRBV12-3/TRBV12-4	TGTGCCAGCAGTCGAACGTTTGATCAGCCCCAGCATTTT	CASSRTFDQPQHF
many	TRBJ2-3	TRBD2	TRBV6-1	TGTGCCAGCACTGCGGGAGACACAGATACGCAGTATTTT	CASTAGDTDTQYF
NA	TRBJ2-1	TRBD2	TRBV6-1	TGTGCCAGCAGGGTCAGGCTAGCGGGAGGCCCCTCCTACAATGAGCAGTTCTTC	CASRVRLAGGPSYNEQFF